These 15 T cell receptor beta chains were all obtained from the same sample, sequenced in a study of regulatory T cells in long-lasting Graves disease (dated by TCRdb to the early 2020s). What the time point label conveys for this sample: persistent/refractory GD, antithyroid drugs over 5 years with positive TRAb. For both TCR sequencing and RNA sequencing, RNA was extracted from PBMCs using TRIzol. Libraries were made using multiplex PCR. The instrument was an Illumina HiSeq 4000. iRepertoire HTBI primers and Arm-PCR amplification of CDR3 regions were used to construct TCR beta libraries. TCRdb itself trimmed the public reads at Q25 with fastp, ran MiXCR and retained productive beta chains. A single entry per CDR3 protein holds the most common genes and DNA from its merged rows. The sample contains around 300,000 distinct CDR3 sequences, roughly 21% of them found a single time. Clones ranked in the top ten supply around three fifths of the sample.

The material sequenced was peripheral blood mononuclear cells (PBMCs), taken when the disease was refractory, from a patient treated with antithyroid drugs. The receptors were sampled from a female donor with Graves disease.

This clonotype was detected a few times. The chain couples TRBV29-1 to TRBJ2-7; no firm D call. The CDR3 spans 11 residues. V lost 7 bases to trimming and J lost 6 bases, with 13 bases between them. In germline, CDR1 is SQVTM, CDR2 ANQGSEA. The CDR3 loop reads CSGAAGAEQYF. DNA of the CDR3: TGCAGCGGTGCTGCCGGAGCCGAGCAGTACTTC.

There are a few counts of this clonotype. This chain links TRBV6-5 with TRBJ2-5, with 12 bases identical to TRBD2. Unmatched junction bases numbered 15, after V lost 0 bases and J lost 1 base. The CDR3 runs 21 residues. Germline CDR1 and CDR2: MNHEY and SVGAGI. CDR3 loop: CASSYSRSGTSGLRFQETQYF. CDR3 sequence (DNA): TGTGCCAGCAGTTACTCGAGGTCCGGGACTAGCGGGCTGCGCTTCCAAGAGACCCAGTACTTC.

The rearrangement uses TRBV3-1 and TRBJ1-2; TRBD1 agrees at 8 bases. CDR1 LGHDT and CDR2 YNNKEL come from the germline V gene (reference sequence). The V gene end was trimmed by 2 bases and the J gene end by 8 bases; junction bases not matched to a gene: 10. The CDR3 has 15 residues. Here the CDR3 reads CASSQNFQGALGYTF. The CDR3 nucleotides are TGTGCCAGCAGCCAAAACTTTCAGGGGGCGTTAGGCTACACCTTC.

Many counts were recorded for this clonotype. The chain uses TRBV7-2 and TRBJ2-3, with D hard to call. From germline, CDR1 is SGHTA and CDR2 FQGNSA. CDR3 length: 11 residues. V was trimmed by 1 base and J by 6 bases, leaving 2 bases between them. As DNA, the CDR3 is TGTGCCAGCAGCTTAGTGGATACGCAGTATTTT. Translated: CASSLVDTQYF.

A word on this clonotype: This sequence may be a read error, since a much larger clone differs from it by one base. The chain uses TRBV15 and TRBJ1-6; D is undetermined. Looked up from germline, CDR1 is LNHNV and CDR2 is YYDKDF (reference sequence). The CDR3 sequence is 15 residues long. Trimming took 1 base from V and 8 from J, leaving 12 bases between them. This CDR3 reads CATSRVGVADSPLHF. CDR3 nucleotide sequence: TGTGCCACCAGCAGAGTTGGGGTTGCGGATTCACCCCTCCACTTT.

The CDR3 protein is CASSSRLAYYNEQFF. Written as DNA, the CDR3 is TGTGCCAGCAGTTCACGACTAGCGTATTACAATGAGCAGTTCTTC. The chain links TRBV12-3 or TRBV12-4 to TRBJ2-1, with TRBD2 matching over 8 bases. This CDR3 has 15 amino acids. With V trimmed by 4 bases and J by 4 bases, 6 bases remained unmatched.

This clonotype was picked up many times. The chain carries TRBV28 and TRBJ1-5, with D perhaps matching TRBD1 (6 bases). V was cut by 5 bases and J by 2 bases, with 19 bases left in between. Germline V gene sequence: CDR1 MDHEN, CDR2 SYDVKM. CDR3 length: 17 amino acids. This CDR3 reads CASSGTGFKFGNQPQHF. CDR3 coding DNA: TGTGCCAGCAGTGGAACAGGGTTTAAGTTTGGCAATCAGCCCCAGCATTTT.

This clonotype was counted many times. The genes are TRBV7-8 and TRBJ2-5; D unresolved. The CDR3 runs to 14 residues. Germline V gene sequence: CDR1 SGHVS, CDR2 FQNEAQ. Trimming pared 3 bases from V and 5 bases from J, leaving 13 bases between. CDR3 in amino acids: CASSLFLQLETQYF. CDR3 nucleotides: TGTGCCAGCAGCTTGTTCCTCCAATTGGAGACCCAGTACTTC.

At least ten counts were recorded for this clonotype. This rearrangement joins TRBV2 to TRBJ2-2; D is unclear. The germline V gene has CDR1 SNHLY and CDR2 FYNNEI. V was pared by 3 bases and J by 1 base, with 6 bases between. The CDR3 consists of 14 residues. CDR3 sequence: CASSDGLNTGELFF. DNA for the CDR3: TGTGCCAGCAGTGATGGCCTGAACACCGGGGAGCTGTTTTTT.

This clonotype was detected only a few times. The gene calls are TRBV5-1 and TRBJ2-2; maybe TRBD2 (5 bases). Between the trimmed V and J ends, which lost 1 base and 5 bases, there was a span of 12 bases. The CDR3 is 15 amino acids. The V gene's germline CDR1 is SGHRS and CDR2 YFSETQ. CDR3 sequence: CASSLRPPGTGELFF. The CDR3 DNA is TGCGCCAGCAGCTTGCGGCCCCCGGGGACCGGGGAGCTGTTTTTT.

With respect to this clonotype: A much larger clone is a single base away; this may be a read error. As DNA, the CDR3 is TGTGCCAGCAGCCGCTACATCTATAATTCACCCCCCCACTTT. Protein: CASSRYIYNSPPHF. This chain uses TRBV3-1 with TRBJ1-6; the D is unclear. Per germline, CDR1 LGHDT and CDR2 YNNKEL (reference sequence). This CDR3 contains 14 residues.

This clonotype was found a few times. The chain recombines TRBV6-1 with TRBJ2-3, with TRBD1 as a possible D gene (6 bases). Trimming left V 5 bases short and J 6 bases short, with 15 bases between. The CDR3 is made up of 14 amino acids. Germline V gene lookup returns CDR1 MNHNS and CDR2 SASEGT. This CDR3 is CASSPRTERDTQYF. Here the CDR3 DNA reads TGTGCCAGCAGTCCCAGGACAGAGAGGGATACGCAGTATTTT.

The chain's CDR3 is CASSRTGGPTAKNIQYF. CDR3 DNA: TGTGCCAGCAGCCGTACAGGGGGGCCGACAGCCAAAAACATTCAGTACTTC. The chain links TRBV7-9 to TRBJ2-4; 8 bases match TRBD1. Germline lookup yields CDR1 SEHNR and CDR2 FQNEAQ (reference sequence). The CDR3 length is 17 residues. J was trimmed by 0 bases and V by 5 bases; bases with no gene match: 9. The whole variable domain, remainder taken from reference TRBV7-9 and TRBJ2-4, is DTGVSQNPRHKITKRGQNVTFRCDPISEHNRLYWYRQTLGQGPEFLTYFQNEAQLEKSRLLSDRFSAERPKGSFSTLEIQRTEQGDSAMYLCASSRTGGPTAKNIQYFGAGTRLSVL.

This chain links TRBV2 with TRBJ2-1; D is ambiguous. V was cut by 0 bases and J by 9 bases, with 9 bases left in between. Germline V gene sequence: CDR1 SNHLY, CDR2 FYNNEI. The CDR3 length is 13 residues. CDR3 in DNA: TGTGCCAGCAGTGAAGCATCCGAATCTGAGCAGTTCTTC. This codes for CASSEASESEQFF.

The chain uses TRBV29-1 and TRBJ2-2; D ambiguous. The germline V and J ends were trimmed by 0 bases and 0 bases, with 8 bases remaining between them. Per germline, CDR1 SQVTM and CDR2 ANQGSEA. The CDR3 length is 15 residues. This CDR3 is CSVEDLAANTGELFF. For the CDR3, the DNA is TGCAGCGTTGAAGATCTTGCAGCGAACACCGGGGAGCTGTTTTTT.